Included here is one T cell receptor (beta chain) sequence, with context. Antigen specificity is unknown. The data were obtained in a study of shared clonotypes between healthy human individuals. Findings of the study overall: Estimated clonotype richness was generally higher in naive than memory subsets.

The germline V and J ends were trimmed by 10 bases and 1 base, with 17 bases remaining between them. CDR1 and CDR2 from the germline V gene are SGHNT and YYREEE (reference sequence). There are 14 residues in the CDR3. Libraries were prepared by immunoSEQ multiplex PCR; TCRdb keeps only in-frame clonotypes and omits some of them. The sample has 850,000 to 1,200,000 clones; more than 65% are singletons. The chain carries TRBV5-4 and TRBJ2-5; tentative D call: TRBD2 (5 bases). This receptor was obtained from a man aged 18 to 35 in good health. Sequencing used memory CD4+ T cells sorted from blood. The subset was: CD45RA-negative fraction. The CDR3 loop is CAVSPGNIQETQYF. As DNA, the CDR3 is TGTGCCGTTAGCCCCGGGAACATCCAAGAGACCCAGTACTTC. The full variable domain, rest sourced from reference TRBV5-4 and TRBJ2-5, is ETGVTQSPTHLIKTRGQQVTLRCSSQSGHNTVSWYQQALGQGPQFIFQYYREEENGRGNFPPRFSGLQFPNYSSELNVNALELDDSALYLCAVSPGNIQETQYFGPGTRLLVL.